The 7 T cell receptor beta chains below all came from one sample that was sequenced in a study of shared clonotypes between healthy human individuals. This table comes from immunoSEQ multiplex PCR, and its TCRdb copy is limited to in-frame clones, with some not included. The profile shows approximately 2,300,000 clones, roughly 90% of them singletons. The sample taken for sequencing was naive CD4+ T cells from PBMCs. Subset denoted: CD45RA+ positively selected. These receptors were taken from a man between 18 and 35 years old in good health. Some clones in this sample may be carry-over from other donors' samples.

This rearrangement joins TRBV25-1 to TRBJ2-3; D is undetermined. CDR1 and CDR2 from the germline V gene are MGHDK and SYGVNS. The CDR3 is 14 residues long. The ends were cut back, 1 base at V and 2 bases at J, with 7 bases in the middle. The CDR3 bases are TGTGCCAGCAGTGAATTAGGATTCACAGATACGCAGTATTTT. It specifies CASSELGFTDTQYF.

The rearrangement links TRBV4-2 to TRBJ1-1; TRBD1 agrees at 7 bases. The CDR3 loop spans 17 amino acids. In germline, CDR1 is LGHNA, CDR2 YNFKEQ. The trim removed 0 bases at V and 0 bases at J, leaving 7 bases unmatched. Here the CDR3 DNA reads TGTGCCAGCAGCCAAGATAGGGGGCAGACAGTGAACACTGAAGCTTTCTTT. It specifies CASSQDRGQTVNTEAFF.

The V and J genes are TRBV6-1 and TRBJ1-2; perhaps TRBD1 as D (6 bases). Germline CDR1 and CDR2: MNHNS and SASEGT. This CDR3 is built from 15 residues. V lost 2 bases and J 5 bases, leaving 15 bases between the germline ends. Here the CDR3 reads CASSERGSTGYGYTF. CDR3 nucleotide sequence: TGTGCCAGCAGTGAAAGGGGCAGCACAGGGTATGGCTACACCTTC.

The chain uses TRBV5-1 and TRBJ1-2; D is unclear. Trimming shortened V by 1 base and J by 6 bases, and 13 bases separated the two germline ends. The CDR3 spans 14 residues. Germline-derived CDR1 and CDR2 are SGHRS and YFSETQ. The CDR3 nucleotides read TGCGCCAGCAGCTTGTCCACCCTTCGAAATGGCTACACCTTC. Translated, it gives CASSLSTLRNGYTF.

This sequence joins TRBV30 and TRBJ2-3; the D is unclear. Trimming removed 5 bases at V and 2 bases at J, with 14 bases between. The CDR3 covers 14 residues. The germline V gene has CDR1 GTSNPN and CDR2 SVGIG (reference sequence). CDR3 sequence: CAWGFKGNTDTQYF. CDR3 in DNA: TGTGCCTGGGGGTTTAAGGGCAACACAGATACGCAGTATTTT.

This clone has just one count. The V and J genes are TRBV28 and TRBJ2-1; 7 bases agree with TRBD1. V shed 7 bases, J shed 2 bases, and the junction held 8 bases outside the gene matches. There are 15 residues in the CDR3. Germline V gene data show CDR1 as MDHEN and CDR2 as SYDVKM. CDR3 protein: CASTRTGRPYNEQFF. The CDR3 DNA sequence: TGTGCCAGCACCAGGACAGGCAGACCCTACAATGAGCAGTTCTTC.

The chain uses TRBV19 and TRBJ2-2; D remains unclear. The CDR3 is 15 amino acids. V lost 0 bases and J lost 1, with 6 bases in between. Germline V CDR1 and CDR2: LNHDA, SQIVND (reference sequence). In DNA form, the CDR3 reads TGTGCCAGTAGTATAGACAGGCTGAACACCGGGGAGCTGTTTTTT. Amino acid sequence: CASSIDRLNTGELFF.